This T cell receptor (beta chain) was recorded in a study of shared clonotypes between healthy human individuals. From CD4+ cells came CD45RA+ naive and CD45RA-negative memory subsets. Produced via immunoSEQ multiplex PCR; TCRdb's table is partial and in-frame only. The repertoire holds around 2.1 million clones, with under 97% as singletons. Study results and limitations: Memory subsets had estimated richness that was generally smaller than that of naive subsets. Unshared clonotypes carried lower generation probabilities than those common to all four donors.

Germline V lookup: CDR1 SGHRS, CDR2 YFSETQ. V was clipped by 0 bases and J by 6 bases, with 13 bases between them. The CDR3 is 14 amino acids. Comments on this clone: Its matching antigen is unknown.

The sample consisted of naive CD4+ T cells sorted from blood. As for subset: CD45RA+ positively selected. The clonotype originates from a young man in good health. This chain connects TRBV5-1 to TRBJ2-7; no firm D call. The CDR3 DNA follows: TGCGCCAGCAGCTTGGAGGGAACATCCAGCGAGCAGTACTTC. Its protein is CASSLEGTSSEQYF. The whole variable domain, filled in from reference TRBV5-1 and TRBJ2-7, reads KAGVTQTPRYLIKTRGQQVTLSCSPISGHRSVSWYQQTPGQGLQFLFEYFSETQRNKGNFPGRFSGRQFSNSRSEMNVSTLELGDSALYLCASSLEGTSSEQYFGPGTRLTVT.